This TCR beta chain derives from a study of T cell responses to AZD1222 COVID-19 vaccine. Per germline, CDR1 MNHNS and CDR2 SASEGT. The CDR3 sequence is 13 residues long. V was cut by 3 bases and J by 6 bases, with 6 bases left in between. The table came from immunoSEQ multiplex PCR; TCRdb's copy has only in-frame clones and leaves some out. Among under 60,000 clones listed, roughly four fifths were seen once. This clonotype was sampled from an adult in good health. This chain connects TRBV6-1 to TRBJ1-6; D is ambiguous. Sequenced material: peripheral blood, taken on day 0 of AZD1222 vaccination. The chain's CDR3 is CASSDGFNSPLHF. The CDR3 nucleotides are TGTGCCAGCAGTGATGGGTTTAATTCACCCCTCCACTTT.